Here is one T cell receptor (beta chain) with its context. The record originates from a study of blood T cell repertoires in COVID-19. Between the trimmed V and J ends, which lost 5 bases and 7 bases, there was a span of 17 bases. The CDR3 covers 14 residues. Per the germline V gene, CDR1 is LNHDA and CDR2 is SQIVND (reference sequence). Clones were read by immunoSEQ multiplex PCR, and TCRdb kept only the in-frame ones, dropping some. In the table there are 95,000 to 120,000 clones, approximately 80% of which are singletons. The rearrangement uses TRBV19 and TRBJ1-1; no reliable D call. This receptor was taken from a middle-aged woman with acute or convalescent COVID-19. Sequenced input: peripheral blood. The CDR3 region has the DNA TGTGCCAGTAGTTCAAGGACCAGACTAGATGAAGCTTTCTTT. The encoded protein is CASSSRTRLDEAFF.